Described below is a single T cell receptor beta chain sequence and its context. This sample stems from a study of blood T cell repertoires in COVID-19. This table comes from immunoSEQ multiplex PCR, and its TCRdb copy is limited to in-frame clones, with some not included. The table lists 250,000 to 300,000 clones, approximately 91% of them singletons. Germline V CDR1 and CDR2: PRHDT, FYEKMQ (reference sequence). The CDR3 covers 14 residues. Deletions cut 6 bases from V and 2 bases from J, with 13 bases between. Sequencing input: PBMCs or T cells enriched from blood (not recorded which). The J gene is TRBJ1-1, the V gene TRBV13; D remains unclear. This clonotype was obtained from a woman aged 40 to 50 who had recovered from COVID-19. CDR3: CASSPRVTNTEAFF. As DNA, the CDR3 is TGTGCCAGCAGTCCCCGGGTGACTAACACTGAAGCTTTCTTT.